This TCR beta chain was recovered during a study of cytomegalovirus exposure and HLA in healthy donors. The PCR made use of 60 Vbeta and 13 Jbeta primers. Here immunoSEQ multiplex PCR was the method, and the copy in TCRdb shows in-frame clones only, minus some. Of roughly 130,000 clones listed, nearly 85% are singletons. The V gene's germline CDR1 is MNHEY and CDR2 SMNVEV (reference sequence). This CDR3 has 12 residues. V dropped 1 base and J dropped 11 bases, with 9 bases sitting between them. This receptor was taken from a boy aged 5-17 years in good health and CMV-seronegative. The V gene is TRBV27, the J gene TRBJ2-1, with D unclear. What was sequenced was PBMCs. CDR3 sequence: CASSLFSFQQFF. CDR3 nucleotides: TGTGCCAGCAGTTTATTTAGTTTTCAGCAGTTCTTC.